Listed below are T cell receptor beta chains from one sample, sequenced in a study of blood T cell repertoires in COVID-19. Profiling relied on immunoSEQ multiplex PCR, and the TCRdb table lists in-frame clones only, not all of them. The table lists 200,000 to 250,000 clones, 80% of them singletons. The material sequenced was peripheral blood. The receptors were gathered from a woman aged 70-85 years with acute or convalescent COVID-19. Both conserved end residues are part of each CDR3. A D gene is named only where the DNA matches it firmly. Where a row states a size, it is once, few, many or the class of an expanded clone; other rows omit it.

NA	NA	TRBV15	TRBJ1-2	TGTGCCACCAGCACTGAGGGAGATAACTATGGCTACACCTTC	CATSTEGDNYGYTF
NA	NA	TRBV7-2	TRBJ2-5	TGTGCCAGCAGTCGCAGGGGACGGGAAGAGACCCAGTACTTC	CASSRRGREETQYF
NA	NA	TRBV10-3	TRBJ2-7	TGTGCCATCAGTGAGTGGGAGAGCTACGAGCAGTACTTC	CAISEWESYEQYF
NA	NA	TRBV12-3/TRBV12-4	TRBJ1-3	TGTGCCAGCACCGGAGTCTCTGGAAACACCATATATTTT	CASTGVSGNTIYF
NA	many	TRBV27	TRBJ1-1	TGTGCCAGCAGTCCCGGGGGGCCGTGGGCTGAAGCTTTCTTT	CASSPGGPWAEAFF
TRBD1	NA	TRBV18	TRBJ1-1	TGTGCCAGCTCACAATCCTCCGGGACAGGTTTTACTGAAGCTTTCTTT	CASSQSSGTGFTEAFF
NA	NA	TRBV24-1	TRBJ2-3	TGTGCCACCAGTGATTTCGGCACAGATACGCAGTATTTT	CATSDFGTDTQYF
NA	once	TRBV9	TRBJ1-1	TGTGCCAGCAGCGTAGCCCAGACAGCCAAGGCTTTCTTT	CASSVAQTAKAFF
NA	once	TRBV15	TRBJ1-2	TGTGCCACCAGCAGAGATCGAGGCAGGTCGGGGGGCTACACCTTC	CATSRDRGRSGGYTF
TRBD1	NA	TRBV29-1	TRBJ2-2	TGCAGCGCTGGACAGGGGAACACCGGGGAGCTGTTTTTT	CSAGQGNTGELFF
TRBD2	NA	TRBV10-2	TRBJ2-1	TGCGCCACCGATGGGGAGGGCGGGAATGAGCAGTTCTTC	CATDGEGGNEQFF
TRBD1	few	TRBV5-1	TRBJ2-1	TGCGCCAGCAGCTTGCAACAGGGGAGCACCTACAATGAGCAGTTCTTC	CASSLQQGSTYNEQFF
NA	NA	TRBV24-1	TRBJ1-2	TGTGCCACCAGTGATCCAGGGGCAGCTAACTATGGCTACACCTTC	CATSDPGAANYGYTF
NA	few	TRBV5-5	TRBJ1-2	TGTGCCAGCAGCTTGTTTAGTCATGGCTACACCTTC	CASSLFSHGYTF
TRBD1	NA	TRBV5-1	TRBJ1-4	TGCGCCAGCAGCTTGCAACAGGGGGCCGGAAAACTGTTTTTT	CASSLQQGAGKLFF
TRBD1	NA	TRBV2	TRBJ1-1	TGTGCCAGCAGGAGGGGACAGGGGGTAGGAAACACTGAAGCTTTCTTT	CASRRGQGVGNTEAFF
TRBD2	NA	TRBV9	TRBJ2-1	TGTGCCAGCAGCGTAGAGGGGACTAGCGGGCTTTACAATGAGCAGTTCTTC	CASSVEGTSGLYNEQFF
NA	once	TRBV30	TRBJ1-2	TGTGCCTGGAGTTACATCTATGGCTACACCTTC	CAWSYIYGYTF
TRBD1	NA	TRBV30	TRBJ1-1	TGTGCCTGGCGTCGAACAGGGGACACTGAAGCTTTCTTT	CAWRRTGDTEAFF
TRBD1	NA	TRBV3-1/TRBV3-2	TRBJ2-6	TGTGCCAGCAGCCAAGATTGGGGTAGGACAGGGGGGCGAGGGGCCAACGTCCTGACTTTC	CASSQDWGRTGGRGANVLTF
NA	NA	TRBV19	TRBJ1-5	TGTGCCAGTAGTCCCGGTCTCAATCAGCCCCAGCATTTT	CASSPGLNQPQHF
TRBD2	NA	TRBV5-1	TRBJ2-3	TGCGCCAGCAGCATTAGCGGGACTAGCACAGATACGCAGTATTTT	CASSISGTSTDTQYF
NA	NA	TRBV6-6	TRBJ2-1	TGTGCCAGCAGTTCCTGGGACTTTTCTGGGTTCTTC	CASSSWDFSGFF
NA	NA	TRBV6-5	TRBJ1-2	TGTGCCAGCATAGACGCCGCAGGGTCTTATGGCTACACCTTC	CASIDAAGSYGYTF
NA	NA	TRBV19	TRBJ1-2	TGTGCCAGTAGAGGACAGTATAACTATGGCTACACCTTC	CASRGQYNYGYTF
TRBD1	NA	TRBV5-6	TRBJ1-1	TGTGCCAGCAGCGGGGGCCGACAGGGGAACACTGAAGCTTTCTTT	CASSGGRQGNTEAFF
TRBD1	few	TRBV2	TRBJ2-4	TGTGCCAGCAGTGAACGTGGGACAGACATAGCCAAAAACATTCAGTACTTC	CASSERGTDIAKNIQYF
NA	NA	TRBV2	TRBJ1-1	TGTGCCAGCAGTGAAGACACAGGAATGAACACTGAAGCTTTCTTT	CASSEDTGMNTEAFF
TRBD1	NA	TRBV28	TRBJ2-7	TGTGCCAGCAGTTTAATCACCGGGACAGATAACGAGCAGTACTTC	CASSLITGTDNEQYF
TRBD2	NA	TRBV5-1	TRBJ2-5	TGCGCCAGCAGCTTGCGAGCGGGAGTCGAGGAGACCCAGTACTTC	CASSLRAGVEETQYF
TRBD2	NA	TRBV28	TRBJ2-5	TGTGCCAGCACCCCAGGCGGACTAGGCCAAGAGACCCAGTACTTC	CASTPGGLGQETQYF
TRBD1	NA	TRBV5-1	TRBJ2-1	TGCGCCAGCAGCTTGGTGGGACAGGGGAGTTTACGCTCCTACAATGAGCAGTTCTTC	CASSLVGQGSLRSYNEQFF
NA	NA	TRBV24-1	TRBJ2-2	TGTGCCACCAGTCAACAGGGAATTGACACCGGGGAGCTGTTTTTT	CATSQQGIDTGELFF
TRBD2	NA	TRBV14	TRBJ2-1	TGTGCCAGCAGTCCTACTAGCGTCTACAATGAGCAGTTCTTC	CASSPTSVYNEQFF
NA	NA	TRBV6-5	TRBJ1-1	TGTGCCAGCAGCACCCGGGGAGGTGGGAACACTGAAGCTTTCTTT	CASSTRGGGNTEAFF
NA	NA	TRBV5-1	TRBJ2-2	TGCGCCAGCAGCCCTTTCGGTACCAACACCGGGGAGCTGTTTTTT	CASSPFGTNTGELFF
TRBD1	NA	TRBV4-1	TRBJ1-2	TGCGCCAGCAGCCAATCCGACAGGGGGGGCTATGGCTACACCTTC	CASSQSDRGGYGYTF
TRBD1	NA	TRBV5-1	TRBJ1-4	TGCGCCAGCAGCTTGGAGACTCAGGGGGCGGGAAAACTGTTTTTT	CASSLETQGAGKLFF
NA	NA	TRBV6-5	TRBJ2-3	TGTGCCAGCACCGGATACAGGAGCACAGATACGCAGTATTTT	CASTGYRSTDTQYF
NA	NA	TRBV28	TRBJ2-1	TGTGCCAGCAACTTCCCCCGGGGTAAAGATGAGCAGTTCTTC	CASNFPRGKDEQFF
TRBD1	NA	TRBV6-5	TRBJ2-5	TGTGCCAGAACAGGGGGAGAGACCCAGTACTTC	CARTGGETQYF
TRBD1	NA	TRBV28	TRBJ1-4	TGTGCCAGCAGTGGGACGGGGACAGGTTTAGGTAAACTGTTTTTT	CASSGTGTGLGKLFF
TRBD2	NA	TRBV5-1	TRBJ2-3	TGCGCCAGCATGAGCGGGAGCGCCACAGATACGCAGTATTTT	CASMSGSATDTQYF
NA	NA	TRBV30	TRBJ2-3	TGTGCCTGGAGTGTGAACCTCCTAATTTCTAGCACAGATACGCAGTATTTT	CAWSVNLLISSTDTQYF
NA	NA	TRBV7-9	TRBJ1-4	TGTGCCAGCAGCTTAGGGGAGGAGGTGTGGGAAAAACTGTTTTTT	CASSLGEEVWEKLFF
NA	once	TRBV7-9	TRBJ2-3	TGTGCCAGCAGCCAGGGTCCGGTGCCAGATACGCAGTATTTT	CASSQGPVPDTQYF
TRBD1	NA	TRBV3-1/TRBV3-2	TRBJ2-2	TGTGCCAGCAGCCAAGAATGGACAGGTCTGAACACCGGGGAGCTGTTTTTT	CASSQEWTGLNTGELFF
NA	NA	TRBV11-2	TRBJ1-6	TGTGCCAGCAGCTCGAGCTACAGCCTCAGCTCCTATAATTCACCCCTCCACTTT	CASSSSYSLSSYNSPLHF
TRBD1	NA	TRBV5-1	TRBJ2-7	TGCGCCAGCAGCTTGGGCGGGACAGGGGAGTACGAGCAGTACTTC	CASSLGGTGEYEQYF
TRBD1	NA	TRBV3-1/TRBV3-2	TRBJ1-5	TGTGCCAGCAGCCAAACCCTGGGACAGAGCAATCAGCCCCAGCATTTT	CASSQTLGQSNQPQHF
NA	NA	TRBV7-9	TRBJ1-2	TGTGCCAGCAGCCATTCCCTCCCGGGATACTATGGCTACACCTTC	CASSHSLPGYYGYTF
TRBD2	NA	TRBV5-4	TRBJ2-2	TGTGCCAGCAACGCCGGGACTAGCGGGAGGGCCGGGGAGCTGTTTTTT	CASNAGTSGRAGELFF